The present T cell receptor beta chain was sequenced within a study of blood T cell repertoires in COVID-19. V shed 0 bases and J shed 6 bases, with 5 bases lying between them. The germline gives CDR1 DFQATT, CDR2 SNEGSKA (reference sequence). The length of the CDR3 is 11 residues. Assay: immunoSEQ multiplex PCR; the TCRdb copy retains only in-frame clones and omits some. The data show roughly 360,000 clones, roughly 88% seen once. The receptor comes from a woman aged 25 to 45 with acute COVID-19. The sample consisted of PBMCs or T cells enriched from blood (not recorded which). The chain has TRBV20-1 and TRBJ1-1, with unresolved D. CDR3 DNA: TGCAGTGCTAGAGACGAGGCTGAAGCTTTCTTT. Its protein is CSARDEAEAFF.